The 8 T cell receptor beta chains below come from one sample, sequenced in a study of blood T cell repertoires in COVID-19 (dated by TCRdb to about 2020). The library was prepared using the immunoSEQ multiplex PCR assay. This immuneACCESS table, as held by TCRdb, lists in-frame sequences with V and J called but not all clones. Of the missing ones, under half trace to an unresolved V gene in checked studies; the others have no known cause. This sample is represented by 80,000 to 95,000 clones; over 65% of them were singletons. 13% to 15% of the sample goes to the ten largest clones. Sequencing used peripheral blood. The source is a woman aged 70 to 79 with acute or convalescent COVID-19.

This clone has only one observation. The chain employs TRBV29-1 and TRBJ2-5; a possible D gene is TRBD2 (6 bases). Germline V gives CDR1 SQVTM, CDR2 ANQGSEA. Trimming removed 3 bases from V and 6 bases from J, with 11 bases in between. The CDR3 is made up of 12 amino acids. The CDR3 nucleotides are TGCAGCGTTGATGCGGGAAGTCAGACCCAGTACTTC. Its protein is CSVDAGSQTQYF.

This chain joins TRBV19 and TRBJ1-5, with 8 bases matching TRBD1. The CDR3 runs to 16 residues. The trim removed 1 base at V and 7 bases at J, leaving 9 bases unmatched. In germline, CDR1 is LNHDA, CDR2 SQIVND (reference sequence). The CDR3, as DNA: TGTGCCAGTAGTATAGGTACAGGGGGAGGAGGGCAGCCCCAGCATTTT. It is translated as CASSIGTGGGGQPQHF.

The rearrangement joins TRBV19 to TRBJ1-4, with 10 bases fitting TRBD1. The CDR3 is made up of 14 amino acids. Germline CDR1 is LNHDA and CDR2 is SQIVND (reference sequence). V shed 6 bases and J 6 bases; nucleotides not matched to a gene: 4. CDR3 amino acids: CASRRQGAYEKLFF. DNA of the CDR3: TGTGCCAGTAGGAGACAGGGGGCCTATGAAAAACTGTTTTTT.

The chain combines TRBV11-2 with TRBJ1-6, with D hard to call. V shed 5 bases and J shed 11 bases, with 22 bases lying between them. The CDR3 contains 16 residues. Germline assignment: CDR1 SGHAT and CDR2 FQNNGV. The CDR3 is CASSTADRPGITPLHF. DNA of the CDR3: TGTGCCAGCAGCACCGCAGACCGCCCCGGGATCACACCCCTCCACTTT.

This clone was seen a single time. For the CDR3, the DNA is TGTGCCAGCAGTTACTCAGGGGGCGCCCATGGCTACACCTTC. It specifies CASSYSGGAHGYTF. The gene calls are TRBV6-2 or TRBV6-3 and TRBJ1-2; TRBD1 agrees at 7 bases. The germline gives CDR1 MNHEY, CDR2 SVGEGT. This CDR3 spans 14 amino acids. Trimming took 0 bases from V and 6 from J; bases not matched to a gene: 4.

This sequence joins TRBV28 and TRBJ2-2; TRBD1 matches at 8 bases. CDR3 length: 13 residues. Germline V CDR1 and CDR2: MDHEN, SYDVKM. The junction had 2 bases not matched to a gene; V was cut back by 6 bases and J by 5 bases. The chain's CDR3 is CASRGQETGELFF. CDR3 nucleotides: TGTGCCAGCAGGGGACAGGAAACCGGGGAGCTGTTTTTT.

The DNA for the CDR3 is TGTGCCAGCAGCCCCCGCCGGGGACTAGCGGAAAGGGAGACCCAGTACTTC. This translates into CASSPRRGLAERETQYF. The V call is TRBV11-2, the J call TRBJ2-5, with 11 bases that match TRBD2. Trimming at V came to 5 bases and at J to 5 bases, leaving 13 bases not matched to a gene. The CDR3 loop spans 17 amino acids. The germline gives CDR1 SGHAT, CDR2 FQNNGV.

The chain recombines TRBV29-1 with TRBJ1-1, with TRBD1 matching over 7 bases. The V gene's germline CDR1 is SQVTM and CDR2 ANQGSEA. V shed 6 bases, J shed 8 bases, and the junction held 9 bases outside the gene matches. The CDR3 totals 12 residues. For the CDR3, the DNA is TGCAGCGTCCGAGAATTGGACAGGGAAGCTTTCTTT. Amino acid sequence: CSVRELDREAFF.